One and the same sample provided the 14 T cell receptor beta chains below, sequenced in a study of T cell responses to AZD1222 COVID-19 vaccine listed by TCRdb under 2021. The receptor library was made with the immunoSEQ multiplex PCR assay. TCRdb retrieved this table from immuneACCESS and kept in-frame rearrangements only. Not all clones are present; in checked studies, unresolved V genes account for under half, and no reason is known for the remainder. The sample yields about 100,000 clones; 70% to 90% were counted once. The ten top clones hold 4% to 5% of the sample. This sample's time point label indicates: baseline before first vaccination. Per the publication, the treatment or condition label means: meningococcal conjugate vaccine given as trial control. The source was peripheral blood, collected on day 0 of MenACWY control vaccination. These receptors were taken from an adult in good health.

The chain links TRBV6-5 to TRBJ2-1; possible D gene TRBD2, 5 bases. The CDR3 has 14 amino acids. Germline V gene data show CDR1 as MNHEY and CDR2 as SVGAGI. V lost 0 bases and J lost 9, with 12 bases in between. This CDR3 reads CASSYSIGESEQFF. The CDR3 DNA is TGTGCCAGCAGTTACTCGATCGGGGAGAGTGAGCAGTTCTTC.

V is TRBV6-6 and J is TRBJ2-3, with 7 bases lining up with TRBD1. Germline trimming cut 0 bases from V and 6 bases from J; bases unmatched to any gene: 9. CDR1 and CDR2 (germline): MNHNY, SVGAGI (reference sequence). The CDR3 totals 16 residues. The CDR3 loop reads CASSYSTGSRGDTQYF. DNA for the CDR3: TGTGCCAGCAGTTACTCGACAGGGTCGAGGGGGGATACGCAGTATTTT.

V and J are TRBV7-8 and TRBJ2-1; D call uncertain. Germline-derived CDR1 and CDR2 are SGHVS and FQNEAQ. The CDR3 runs to 16 residues. V dropped 0 bases and J dropped 8 bases, with 17 bases sitting between them. The CDR3 nucleotides are TGTGCCAGCAGCTTAGCGACACAGTCAGGTGGAGATGAGCAGTTCTTC. Translating gives CASSLATQSGGDEQFF.

CDR3 loop: CASSPTGLGETQYF. The DNA of the CDR3 is TGTGCCAGTAGCCCGACAGGGCTCGGGGAGACCCAGTACTTC. This chain connects TRBV19 to TRBJ2-5; 7 bases match TRBD1. CDR1 and CDR2 (germline): LNHDA, SQIVND (reference sequence). This CDR3 is 14 amino acids long. The V and J ends lost 6 bases and 5 bases, in that order; junction bases with no gene match: 9.

The rearrangement uses TRBV18 and TRBJ1-5; D not resolved. Germline CDR1 reads KGHSH; CDR2 reads LQKENI. This CDR3 contains 14 residues. V was shortened by 6 bases and J by 5 bases, with 14 bases between the two germline ends. CDR3 sequence: CASSPMEGDQPQHF. The CDR3 bases are TGTGCCAGCTCCCCGATGGAGGGAGATCAGCCCCAGCATTTT.

This chain uses TRBV7-3 with TRBJ2-1; 9 bases fit TRBD2. CDR1 and CDR2 from the germline V gene are SGHTA and FQGTGA. The CDR3 spans 15 residues. The V segment lost 4 bases and the J segment 7 bases; nucleotides outside the gene matches: 8. This CDR3 is CASSSGLADHNEQFF. CDR3 coding DNA: TGTGCCAGCAGCTCGGGACTAGCAGACCATAATGAGCAGTTCTTC.

The chain is built from TRBV29-1 and TRBJ1-5, with D hard to call. V was shortened by 7 bases and J by 4 bases, with 14 bases between the two germline ends. The CDR3 spans 13 residues. Germline CDR1 and CDR2: SQVTM and ANQGSEA. The CDR3 is CSASLNLNQPQHF. CDR3 bases: TGCAGCGCCAGCCTTAACCTTAATCAGCCCCAGCATTTT.

This clone has more than one count but fewer than ten. The chain uses TRBV6-5 and TRBJ1-6; TRBD1 might be the D (5 bases). The CDR3 contains 15 residues. Trimming removed 8 bases at V and 10 bases at J, with 21 bases between. The germline V gene has CDR1 MNHEY and CDR2 SVGAGI. CDR3 region: CASRYWTNEESPLHF. The DNA for the CDR3 is TGTGCCAGCCGATATTGGACAAACGAAGAATCACCCCTCCACTTT.

The CDR3 spells CARGHSIPLSYEQYF. The CDR3 coding sequence is TGCGCCAGGGGCCATTCAATCCCCCTCTCCTACGAGCAGTACTTC. V usage is TRBV23-1 and J usage is TRBJ2-7; D is undetermined. TRBV23-1 is annotated as an ORF whose role is uncertain. This CDR3 spans 15 amino acids. V shed 9 bases and J shed 0 bases, with 18 bases lying between them.

The V gene is TRBV20-1, the J gene TRBJ2-1; D not certain. The V gene lost 5 bases and the J gene lost 8 bases, with 10 bases spanning the gap. The CDR3 is 11 amino acids. Germline V gene sequence: CDR1 DFQATT, CDR2 SNEGSKA (reference sequence). The CDR3, as DNA: TGCAGTGCTTCCATAGGCGATGAGCAGTTCTTC. This encodes CSASIGDEQFF.

This clone was picked up one time. This chain connects TRBV3-1 (or the pseudogene TRBV3-2) to TRBJ2-7; 9 nucleotides align to TRBD1. V lost 2 bases and J lost 2; bases outside the gene matches: 4. The CDR3 has 15 amino acids. The germline V gene encodes CDR1 LGHDT and CDR2 YNNKEL (reference sequence). The CDR3 nucleotides read TGTGCCAGCAGCCAACCGGGACAGGGAACCTACGAGCAGTACTTC. This translates into CASSQPGQGTYEQYF.

This clone was recorded only once. The rearrangement uses TRBV19 and TRBJ1-5; 8 nucleotides match TRBD1. After removal of 5 bases from V and 2 bases from J, the junction contained 5 bases not matched to a gene. The germline gives CDR1 LNHDA, CDR2 SQIVND (reference sequence). The CDR3 consists of 15 residues. CDR3 residues: CASSPDRGGNQPQHF. DNA of the CDR3: TGTGCCAGTAGTCCCGACAGGGGTGGCAATCAGCCCCAGCATTTT.

The chain carries TRBV7-2 and TRBJ1-5; D is unclear. CDR3 size: 13 residues. With 2 bases removed from V and 4 bases from J, the gap between germline ends came to 6 bases. Germline V CDR1 and CDR2: SGHTA, FQGNSA. CDR3 nucleotides: TGTGCCAGCAGCTTAAATCTAAATCAGCCCCAGCATTTT. This translates into CASSLNLNQPQHF.

The rearrangement uses TRBV6-5 and TRBJ1-2, with D maybe TRBD1 (6 bases). CDR1 is MNHEY, CDR2 SVGAGI, per germline. V shed 5 bases and J shed 3 bases, with 16 bases lying between them. The CDR3 totals 15 residues. The CDR3: CASSTGGAVYYGYTF. CDR3 nucleotide sequence: TGTGCCAGCAGTACTGGGGGGGCCGTGTACTATGGCTACACCTTC.